This T cell receptor (beta chain) was identified in a study of T cells expressing NK-cell markers. Background on the study: Each TCR beta repertoire originated in sorted T cells that were CD3+CD56+NKG2C+, CD3+CD56+NKG2C- or CD3+CD56-NKG2C+. Out of eight donors sequenced, seven tested HCMV-seropositive and the remaining one seronegative.

The study, taken as a whole, reports: Dominant NKG2C+ clonotype frequencies of 1.0-7.0% of CD8+ T cells were measured in a handful of donors.

TCRdb reprocessed the 5' RACE reads, with one entry per CDR3 protein and no DNA. Its table lists about 460,000 distinct CDR3 sequences. For this clonotype: Its antigen remains unidentified.

Sequencing used blood T cells: a sorted CD56 or NKG2C T cell subset, CD4+ or CD8+ T cells, or bulk PBMC T cells (not recorded which). The sequence was obtained from a woman between 50 and 59 years old in good health.

The CDR3 spells CASSSTGKIYGYTF. The gene calls are TRBV2 and TRBJ1-2; as DNA is missing, the TRBD1 call by TCRdb cannot be tested. The CDR3 sequence is 14 residues long. Germline CDR1 and CDR2: SNHLY and FYNNEI.